These 26 T cell receptor beta chains came from one sample sequenced in a study of cytomegalovirus exposure and HLA in healthy donors. Primers for the PCR totalled 60 Vbeta and 13 Jbeta. Sequenced by immunoSEQ multiplex PCR; TCRdb stores in-frame clones only, minus some. The sample records about 140,000 clones, around 77% being singletons. Sequencing used PBMCs. The receptor source for this set is a young man in good health and CMV-seronegative.

The J gene is TRBJ2-2, the V gene TRBV5-4; weak D call: TRBD1 (5 bases). Germline V gives CDR1 SGHNT, CDR2 YYREEE (reference sequence). The CDR3 spans 14 residues. The V and J ends lost 1 base and 4 bases respectively, with 8 bases between them. In DNA form, the CDR3 reads TGTGCCAGCAGCTTGACAGGCGGCACCGGGGAGCTGTTTTTT. As protein: CASSLTGGTGELFF.

The CDR3 is CASSSDSYGYTF. The CDR3 DNA follows: TGTGCCAGCAGCTCCGACAGCTATGGCTACACCTTC. J is TRBJ1-2 and V is TRBV5-5; D perhaps matches TRBD1 (5 bases). V was pared by 3 bases and J by 4 bases, with 7 bases between. The CDR3 totals 12 residues. The germline gives CDR1 SGHKS, CDR2 YYEKEE (reference sequence).

This chain links TRBV28 with TRBJ2-2, with TRBD1 as a possible D gene (6 bases). CDR1 MDHEN and CDR2 SYDVKM come from the germline V gene. Trimming removed 7 bases at V and 6 bases at J, with 15 bases between. The CDR3 is 14 amino acids. The DNA for the CDR3 is TGTGCCAGCAACCCAGTCAGGGGCCCCGGGGAGCTGTTTTTT. This sequence encodes CASNPVRGPGELFF.

This chain joins TRBV27 and TRBJ1-2; TRBD1 matches 7 bases. Germline CDR1 and CDR2: MNHEY and SMNVEV (reference sequence). The CDR3 sequence is 15 residues long. The junction had 8 bases not matched to a gene; V was cut back by 0 bases and J by 7 bases. The CDR3 loop is CASSLSLRGSSGYTF. Here the CDR3 DNA reads TGTGCCAGCAGTTTATCCCTCAGGGGGAGCAGTGGCTACACCTTC.

A remark on this clone: Sequence at one end of the junction differs from germline and may be a read error. The chain recombines TRBV7-9 with TRBJ2-3; weak D call: TRBD1 (6 bases). CDR1 and CDR2 (germline): SEHNR, FQNEAQ (reference sequence). The CDR3 consists of 16 residues. CDR3 coding DNA: TGTTCCAGCAGCTTAGCCGGGACACCTAAGACAGATACGCAGTATTTT. Its translation is CSSSLAGTPKTDTQYF.

The chain joins TRBV2 to TRBJ1-1; D remains ambiguous. The CDR3 consists of 13 residues. Germline V gene data show CDR1 as SNHLY and CDR2 as FYNNEI. V lost 4 bases and J 0 bases, leaving 6 bases between the germline ends. For the CDR3, the DNA is TGTGCCAGCAGTGTCACAGTGAACACTGAAGCTTTCTTT. The encoded protein is CASSVTVNTEAFF.

This rearrangement joins TRBV5-6 to TRBJ1-3; D uncertain. The germline V and J ends were trimmed by 4 bases and 3 bases, with 5 bases remaining between them. The CDR3 is 12 amino acids. In germline, CDR1 is SGHDT, CDR2 YYEEEE. As DNA, the CDR3 is TGTGCCAGCAGCCGGGGTGGAAACACCATATATTTT. Its protein product is CASSRGGNTIYF.

This chain connects TRBV30 to TRBJ2-7; the D is unclear. CDR1 is GTSNPN and CDR2 is SVGIG in the germline V gene (reference sequence). Trimming removed 0 bases from V and 1 base from J, with 7 bases in between. The CDR3 contains 13 residues. The CDR3 spells CAWSVLVSYEQYF. In DNA, the CDR3 is TGTGCCTGGAGTGTACTGGTGTCCTACGAGCAGTACTTC.

The chain combines TRBV12-5 with TRBJ1-2; a possible D gene is TRBD1 (5 bases). V lost 0 bases and J 4 bases, leaving 15 bases between the germline ends. The CDR3 is 16 amino acids. In germline, CDR1 is LGHNT, CDR2 FRNRAP. The CDR3 loop reads CASGLVLGARGYGYTF. DNA for the CDR3: TGTGCTAGTGGTTTGGTACTAGGGGCGCGGGGCTATGGCTACACCTTC.

This clone was recorded once. The chain combines TRBV5-6 with TRBJ2-5, with D possibly being TRBD1 (6 bases). Germline V gene lookup returns CDR1 SGHDT and CDR2 YYEEEE. The CDR3 has 14 residues. V lost 3 bases to trimming and J lost 3 bases, with 12 bases between them. CDR3 region: CASSSPTGKETQYF. In DNA, the CDR3 is TGTGCCAGCAGCTCCCCGACAGGAAAAGAGACCCAGTACTTC.

The chain is built from TRBV6-5 and TRBJ1-3, with D uncertain. The CDR3 runs to 15 residues. CDR1 is MNHEY, CDR2 SVGAGI, per germline. Trimming took 5 bases from V and 0 from J, leaving 11 bases between them. CDR3 sequence: CASSPVELSGNTIYF. Here the CDR3 DNA reads TGTGCCAGCAGTCCCGTTGAGCTCTCTGGAAACACCATATATTTT.

V usage is TRBV6-1 and J usage is TRBJ1-6, with D possibly matching TRBD1 (6 bases). The CDR3 has 13 residues. Trimming stripped 3 bases from V and 14 bases from J, with 14 bases between. Germline values: CDR1 MNHNS, CDR2 SASEGT. The CDR3 protein is CASSDRGLKSLHF. The CDR3 DNA reads as TGTGCCAGCAGTGACAGGGGCCTTAAGTCCCTCCACTTT.

This clone was found once. The chain links TRBV6-5 to TRBJ2-3; D is perhaps TRBD2 (6 bases). V dropped 4 bases and J dropped 0 bases, with 11 bases sitting between them. The CDR3 is 15 amino acids. Germline CDR1 MNHEY, CDR2 SVGAGI. In nucleotides, the CDR3 is TGTGCCAGCAGTTTGGGGGGTTCTAGCACAGATACGCAGTATTTT. It specifies CASSLGGSSTDTQYF.

The chain couples TRBV6-6 to TRBJ2-7; tentative D call: TRBD2 (5 bases). This CDR3 has 14 amino acids. Per the germline V gene, CDR1 is MNHNY and CDR2 is SVGAGI (reference sequence). V gave up 7 bases and J gave up 4 bases, with 17 bases separating them. CDR3 DNA: TGTGCCAGCACCCTAACCGGGGTAGGGTACGAGCAGTACTTC. This gives the protein CASTLTGVGYEQYF.

This clone was seen at least ten times. The rearrangement joins TRBV7-9 to TRBJ1-1; D perhaps matches TRBD1 (5 bases). V lost 3 bases, J lost 8 bases, and 7 bases lay in between. The length of the CDR3 is 11 residues. Per germline, CDR1 SEHNR and CDR2 FQNEAQ (reference sequence). CDR3: CASSLRGEAFF. For the CDR3, the DNA is TGTGCCAGCAGCTTGCGGGGGGAAGCTTTCTTT.

This chain uses TRBV9 with TRBJ1-3, with D hard to call. The CDR3 extends over 15 amino acids. Trimming left V 4 bases short and J 4 bases short, with 15 bases between. Per germline, CDR1 SGDLS and CDR2 YYNGEE. The CDR3 coding sequence is TGTGCCAGCAGCCCAGACCCCGGAGGGGGAAACACCATATATTTT. It is translated as CASSPDPGGGNTIYF. The entire variable domain, with the rest obtained from reference TRBV9 and TRBJ1-3, is as follows: DSGVTQTPKHLITATGQRVTLRCSPRSGDLSVYWYQQSLDQGLQFLIQYYNGEERAKGNILERFSAQQFPDLHSELNLSSLELGDSALYFCASSPDPGGGNTIYFGEGSWLTVV.

This chain links TRBV5-5 with TRBJ1-6; D gene unclear. CDR3 length: 13 amino acids. V lost 4 bases and J 11 bases, leaving 13 bases between the germline ends. Germline lookup yields CDR1 SGHKS and CDR2 YYEKEE (reference sequence). The CDR3 DNA is TGTGCCAGCAGCCTCGGGAGGTTGGCACCCCTCCACTTT. It specifies CASSLGRLAPLHF.

The V and J genes are TRBV10-3 and TRBJ1-5, with D possibly TRBD1 on 6 matching bases. This CDR3 comprises 13 residues. The germline V gene encodes CDR1 ENHRY and CDR2 SYGVKD. Trimming removed 10 bases at V and 6 bases at J, with 16 bases between. As DNA, the CDR3 is TGTGCCAGCGCCGTGGGGGCAGGTCAGCCCCAGCATTTT. Its translation is CASAVGAGQPQHF.

The chain carries TRBV4-3 and TRBJ1-5, with 8 bases matching TRBD1. Trimming at V came to 3 bases and at J to 2 bases, leaving 0 bases not matched to a gene. The CDR3 totals 14 residues. Germline V CDR1 and CDR2: LGHNA, YSLEER. The CDR3 region is CASSQTGGNQPQHF. CDR3 sequence (DNA): TGCGCCAGCAGCCAGACAGGGGGCAATCAGCCCCAGCATTTT.

A remark on this clone: The junction shows a germline mismatch at one end, possibly a read error. J is TRBJ1-1 and V is TRBV7-9; D is undetermined. The germline V gene encodes CDR1 SEHNR and CDR2 FQNEAQ (reference sequence). This CDR3 has 13 residues. The DNA of the CDR3 is TGTTCCAGCAGCTATACTTCGAACACTGAAGCTTTCTTT. As protein: CSSSYTSNTEAFF.

The chain links TRBV7-2 to TRBJ1-5; no clear D. V lost 5 bases and J lost 0, with 14 bases in between. This CDR3 comprises 16 residues. Germline V gene sequence: CDR1 SGHTA, CDR2 FQGNSA. The CDR3 DNA follows: TGTGCCAGCAGCCTCGGCGGGATTTATAGCAATCAGCCCCAGCATTTT. It yields the protein CASSLGGIYSNQPQHF.

This rearrangement joins TRBV9 to TRBJ2-4; D might be TRBD2 (6 bases). V gave up 0 bases and J gave up 3 bases, with 16 bases separating them. CDR1 and CDR2 from the germline V gene are SGDLS and YYNGEE. This CDR3 is built from 17 residues. The CDR3 bases are TGTGCCAGCAGCGTAGGGACGGGCGGGGTGATCAAAAACATTCAGTACTTC. Translation gives CASSVGTGGVIKNIQYF.

The chain is built from TRBV30 and TRBJ1-1; perhaps TRBD1 as D (5 bases). Trimming took off 3 bases at V and 0 bases at J, with 8 bases between the two ends. In germline, CDR1 is GTSNPN, CDR2 SVGIG (reference sequence). The CDR3 length is 13 residues. This chain's CDR3 is CAWSRQLNTEAFF. CDR3 sequence (DNA): TGTGCCTGGAGCCGACAGCTGAACACTGAAGCTTTCTTT.

The gene calls are TRBV2 and TRBJ2-7; maybe TRBD2 (5 bases). Per germline, CDR1 SNHLY and CDR2 FYNNEI. This CDR3 has 16 amino acids. V was cut by 2 bases and J by 0 bases, with 14 bases left in between. The chain's CDR3 is CASSEWRQSSSYEQYF. CDR3 bases: TGTGCCAGCAGTGAATGGAGGCAGTCGTCCTCCTACGAGCAGTACTTC.

The gene calls are TRBV6-1 and TRBJ1-2; tentative D call: TRBD1 (5 bases). Germline lookup yields CDR1 MNHNS and CDR2 SASEGT. The V gene lost 3 bases and the J gene lost 3 bases, with 11 bases spanning the gap. The CDR3 has 14 residues. Here the CDR3 reads CASSEGEEYYGYTF. As DNA, the CDR3 is TGTGCCAGCAGTGAGGGGGAGGAATACTATGGCTACACCTTC.

This clone was counted between two and nine times. V gene TRBV5-1 combines with J gene TRBJ1-1; D may be TRBD1 (6 bases). The CDR3 contains 14 residues. The V end lost 4 bases, the J end lost 1 base, and 11 bases lay between the germline ends. The germline gives CDR1 SGHRS, CDR2 YFSETQ. In nucleotides, the CDR3 is TGCGCCAGCAGCCCTGTGGGACAGAACACTGAAGCTTTCTTT. Protein: CASSPVGQNTEAFF.